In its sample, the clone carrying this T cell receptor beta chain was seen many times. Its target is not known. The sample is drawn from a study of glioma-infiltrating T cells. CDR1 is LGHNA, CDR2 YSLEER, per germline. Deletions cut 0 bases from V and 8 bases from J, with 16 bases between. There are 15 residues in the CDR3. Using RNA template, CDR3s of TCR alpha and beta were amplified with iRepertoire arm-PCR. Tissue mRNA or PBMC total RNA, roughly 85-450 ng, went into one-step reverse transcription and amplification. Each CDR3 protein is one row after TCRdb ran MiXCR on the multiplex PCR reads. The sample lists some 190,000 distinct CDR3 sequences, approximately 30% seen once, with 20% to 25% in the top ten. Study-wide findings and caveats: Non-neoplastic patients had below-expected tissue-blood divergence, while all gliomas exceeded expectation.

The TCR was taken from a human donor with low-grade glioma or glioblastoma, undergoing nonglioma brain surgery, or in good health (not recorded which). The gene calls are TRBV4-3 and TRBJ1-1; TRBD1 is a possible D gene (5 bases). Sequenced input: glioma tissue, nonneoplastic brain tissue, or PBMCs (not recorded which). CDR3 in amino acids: CASSQDGQGKVEAFF. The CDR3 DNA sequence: TGCGCCAGCAGCCAAGATGGTCAGGGAAAGGTCGAAGCTTTCTTT.